This TCR beta chain comes out of a study of metastatic and nonmetastatic thyroid tumors. Study context: The authors compared repertoires across blood and tumor or nodule tissue from malignant and benign thyroid patients. Overall study findings and caveats: Reported TCR beta diversity, measured in blood and tumor, was significantly higher for malignant thyroid tumors than for benign nodules.

Per the original data handling: A distant-metastasis classifier for papillary thyroid cancer was built using CDR3 differences across clinicopathological groups. With MiXCR, TCRdb reprocessed the PCR reads. V and J calls and clone size were set by TCRdb, not the authors. This repertoire shows around 13,000 clones, around 35% found once; its top ten account for approximately 12%. Until they underwent thyroid surgery, no patient had received any treatment. This clone was found a few times. Its antigen is not identified. This clonotype was obtained from a male donor with papillary thyroid cancer or a benign thyroid nodule (not recorded which). Some clones in this sample may be carry-over from other donors' samples. Sequencing was done on a sample of tumor tissue.

The CDR3: CASSYSSGSYNSPLHF. CDR3 nucleotide sequence: TGTGCCAGCAGTTACTCCTCGGGCTCCTATAATTCACCCCTCCACTTT. The chain employs TRBV6-5 and TRBJ1-6; D not certain. This CDR3 is built from 16 residues. Trimming pared 0 bases from V and 0 bases from J, leaving 6 bases between. Germline values: CDR1 MNHEY, CDR2 SVGAGI.